These T cell receptor beta chains were read from a single sample in a study of cytomegalovirus exposure and HLA in healthy donors. Here immunoSEQ multiplex PCR was the method, and the copy in TCRdb shows in-frame clones only, minus some. The sample yields some 150,000 clones, approximately 78% seen once. The sample taken for sequencing was PBMCs. These receptors came from a woman in her forties or fifties in good health and CMV-seropositive. Both conserved end residues are part of each CDR3. Each record gives: clone size, D gene, J gene, V gene, CDR3 protein, CDR3 DNA. The D gene is left open where the match is weak. For some rows the clone size is stated as once, few or many, or as a class when expanded; others skip it.

>NA|TRBD1|TRBJ2-3|TRBV6-6
CASKDRGHADTQYF
TGTGCCAGCAAGGACAGGGGTCACGCAGATACGCAGTATTTT
>NA|NA|TRBJ2-3|TRBV29-1
CSVEGQASSTDTQYF
TGCAGCGTTGAAGGACAGGCGTCTAGCACAGATACGCAGTATTTT
>once|NA|TRBJ1-4|TRBV5-5
CASSINPTNEKLFF
TGTGCCAGCAGCATCAATCCAACTAATGAAAAACTGTTTTTT
>NA|NA|TRBJ1-2|TRBV10-3
CAISESDRLNYGYTF
TGTGCCATCAGTGAGTCGGACAGACTAAACTATGGCTACACCTTC
>NA|NA|TRBJ2-1|TRBV29-1
CSVDYRKNSYNEQFF
TGCAGCGTCGACTATAGAAAAAACTCCTACAATGAGCAGTTCTTC
>NA|NA|TRBJ1-4|TRBV19
CASAGQSNEKLFF
TGTGCCAGTGCCGGACAGTCAAATGAAAAACTGTTTTTT
>NA|NA|TRBJ2-7|TRBV2
CASGMSLALHEQYF
TGTGCCAGCGGGATGTCTCTAGCGCTCCACGAGCAGTACTTC
>NA|NA|TRBJ2-3|TRBV9
CASSVDWRPGTDTQYF
TGTGCCAGCAGCGTAGACTGGAGGCCTGGCACAGATACGCAGTATTTT
>NA|NA|TRBJ1-1|TRBV30
CAWSLWGANTEAFF
TGTGCCTGGAGTCTCTGGGGAGCGAACACTGAAGCTTTCTTT
>NA|NA|TRBJ1-1|TRBV2
CASSGGFEAFF
TGTGCCAGCAGTGGGGGCTTTGAAGCTTTCTTT
>NA|NA|TRBJ2-1|TRBV7-9
CASSPYDNEQFF
TGTGCCAGCAGCCCCTACGACAATGAGCAGTTCTTC
>NA|NA|TRBJ2-7|TRBV11-2
CASSFDRNPWNEQYF
TGTGCCAGCAGCTTTGACAGAAACCCTTGGAACGAGCAGTACTTC
>NA|NA|TRBJ2-1|TRBV29-1
CSGGRGLETREQFF
TGCAGCGGGGGTCGAGGACTCGAAACTCGTGAGCAGTTCTTC
>NA|NA|TRBJ1-5|TRBV28
CASSLLGLKGARGSNQPQHF
TGTGCCAGCAGTTTATTGGGCTTGAAAGGGGCGCGGGGATCAAATCAGCCCCAGCATTTT
>NA|NA|TRBJ1-3|TRBV7-9
CASSLARVDTGNTIYF
TGTGCCAGCAGCTTAGCGCGGGTTGATACTGGAAACACCATATATTTT
>NA|TRBD1|TRBJ1-1|TRBV4-1
CASSQEGNRGGTEAFF
TGCGCCAGCAGCCAAGAAGGAAACAGGGGTGGGACTGAAGCTTTCTTT
>NA|TRBD1|TRBJ2-3|TRBV4-3
CASSQVNRGAAYTDTQYF
TGCGCCAGCAGCCAAGTAAACAGGGGGGCGGCCTACACAGATACGCAGTATTTT
>NA|NA|TRBJ1-5|TRBV27
CASSTYSNQPQHF
TGTGCCAGCAGTACATATAGCAATCAGCCCCAGCATTTT
>NA|NA|TRBJ2-5|TRBV9
CASSPQVVFGETQYF
TGTGCCAGCAGCCCCCAGGTCGTCTTTGGGGAGACCCAGTACTTC
>NA|NA|TRBJ1-1|TRBV30
CAWRGTVEAFF
TGTGCCTGGCGGGGTACAGTTGAAGCTTTCTTT
>NA|TRBD1|TRBJ2-5|TRBV28
CASSIGRTGPFQETQYF
TGTGCCAGCAGTATAGGAAGGACAGGGCCCTTCCAAGAGACCCAGTACTTC
>NA|TRBD1|TRBJ2-5|TRBV7-3
CASSPRGLETQYF
TGTGCCAGCAGCCCCAGGGGGCTGGAGACCCAGTACTTC
>few|NA|TRBJ1-2|TRBV30
CAWSVRLGLYGYTF
TGTGCCTGGAGTGTACGGTTGGGCCTCTATGGCTACACCTTC
>NA|TRBD1|TRBJ1-1|TRBV9
CASSGGRQGMNTEAFF
TGTGCCAGCAGCGGAGGTCGACAGGGGATGAACACTGAAGCTTTCTTT
>once|NA|TRBJ2-3|TRBV13
CASSLMVGIVDTQYF
TGTGCCAGCAGCTTAATGGTCGGGATAGTAGATACGCAGTATTTT
>NA|TRBD2|TRBJ2-1|TRBV28
CASSSIREGSYNEQFF
TGTGCCAGCAGCTCGATTCGGGAGGGTTCCTACAATGAGCAGTTCTTC
>NA|NA|TRBJ1-1|TRBV6-5
CASSYRQTTEAFF
TGTGCCAGCAGTTATCGACAAACCACTGAAGCTTTCTTT
>NA|TRBD2|TRBJ2-5|TRBV19
CASSSGGRETQYF
TGTGCCAGTAGTTCTGGCGGGAGAGAGACCCAGTACTTC
>few|NA|TRBJ2-7|TRBV28
CASSLRSYEQYF
TGTGCCAGCAGTTTACGCTCCTACGAGCAGTACTTC
>NA|TRBD1|TRBJ1-2|TRBV30
CAYRGYGYTF
TGTGCCTACAGGGGGTATGGCTACACCTTC
>once|TRBD1|TRBJ1-4|TRBV30
CAWSVRTGAIGKLFF
TGTGCCTGGAGTGTCAGGACAGGGGCTATAGGAAAACTGTTTTTT
>few|TRBD1|TRBJ1-1|TRBV5-1
CASSFRGHTEAFF
TGCGCCAGCAGCTTCAGGGGGCACACTGAAGCTTTCTTT
>few|TRBD2|TRBJ2-7|TRBV28
CASSLVAGDEQYF
TGTGCCAGCAGTTTGGTTGCGGGAGACGAGCAGTACTTC
>few|NA|TRBJ1-1|TRBV9
CASSANQGITEAFF
TGTGCCAGCAGCGCAAATCAGGGTATCACTGAAGCTTTCTTT
>NA|NA|TRBJ1-6|TRBV30
CAWSLGGLGSPLHF
TGTGCCTGGAGTTTGGGAGGGCTGGGGTCACCCCTCCACTTT
>NA|NA|TRBJ1-4|TRBV5-1
CASSLAIRGEKLFF
TGCGCCAGCAGCTTGGCCATTCGGGGTGAAAAACTGTTTTTT
>once|NA|TRBJ2-7|TRBV7-9
CASSLAGVAYEQYF
TGTGCCAGCAGCTTAGCAGGGGTCGCATACGAGCAGTACTTC
>NA|TRBD2|TRBJ2-5|TRBV7-9
CASSLTRTSGGASVETQYF
TGTGCCAGCAGCTTAACTCGGACTAGCGGGGGGGCAAGCGTAGAGACCCAGTACTTC
>NA|TRBD1|TRBJ1-4|TRBV4-3
CASSQGSGGANEKLFF
TGCGCCAGCAGCCAAGGTTCAGGGGGAGCTAATGAAAAACTGTTTTTT
>NA|TRBD1|TRBJ1-2|TRBV7-8
CASSLNDRGDGYTF
TGTGCCAGCAGCTTAAACGACAGGGGGGATGGCTACACCTTC
>NA|NA|TRBJ2-5|TRBV25-1
CASSEPVTVGTQYF
TGTGCCAGCAGTGAGCCCGTAACCGTCGGGACCCAGTACTTC
>NA|TRBD1|TRBJ2-1|TRBV6-1
CASSDSTGTGARVNEQFF
TGTGCCAGCAGTGACAGCACCGGGACAGGGGCGCGGGTCAATGAGCAGTTCTTC
>NA|NA|TRBJ2-1|TRBV19
CASSIDGRLAPGFEQFF
TGTGCCAGTAGTATAGATGGGCGCCTAGCGCCGGGGTTTGAGCAGTTCTTC
>NA|TRBD2|TRBJ2-3|TRBV7-9
CASSSRLAGVPDTQYF
TGTGCCAGCAGCTCTAGACTAGCGGGGGTTCCAGATACGCAGTATTTT
>once|TRBD1|TRBJ1-1|TRBV4-1
CASSHRTGSSTEAFF
TGCGCCAGCAGCCATAGGACAGGGTCTAGCACTGAAGCTTTCTTT
>NA|NA|TRBJ2-2|TRBV7-2
CASSLGPGTANTGELFF
TGTGCCAGCAGCTTAGGTCCGGGGACTGCGAACACCGGGGAGCTGTTTTTT
>NA|NA|TRBJ2-3|TRBV2
CASSGHRDSWGTDTQYF
TGTGCCAGCAGTGGCCATCGGGATAGCTGGGGCACAGATACGCAGTATTTT
>NA|TRBD1|TRBJ1-2|TRBV7-9
CASTSRQGNYGYTF
TGTGCCAGCACCTCCCGACAGGGGAACTATGGCTACACCTTC
>few|TRBD2|TRBJ2-1|TRBV7-9
CASSLPRAGVYNEQFF
TGTGCCAGCAGCTTGCCTCGAGCGGGAGTATACAATGAGCAGTTCTTC
>NA|TRBD1|TRBJ1-2|TRBV5-1
CASSLTTGQGGMDGYTF
TGCGCCAGCAGCTTGACGACGGGACAGGGGGGGATGGATGGCTACACCTTC